A selection of T cell receptor beta chains follows, all from one sample in a study of shared clonotypes between healthy human individuals. Clones were read by immunoSEQ multiplex PCR, and TCRdb kept only the in-frame ones, dropping some. Among millions of clones, about 95% were seen once, and the ten largest hold 0.1% to 0.15%. Source material: naive CD4+ T cells sorted from blood. These receptors were collected from a man younger than 35 in good health. CDR3s include the opening cysteine and the closing phenylalanine or tryptophan. A D gene is named only where the DNA matches it firmly. Rows may omit the clone size; those that give it use once, few, many or a size class.

J: TRBJ2-7
V: TRBV2
D: .
size: .
CDR3: CASVSQGPGEQYF
DNA: TGTGCCAGCGTATCTCAGGGCCCAGGCGAGCAGTACTTC

J: TRBJ1-5
V: TRBV19
D: TRBD1
size: .
CDR3: CASSIAGGGQPQHF
DNA: TGTGCCAGTAGTATAGCAGGGGGCGGGCAGCCCCAGCATTTT

J: TRBJ1-1
V: TRBV27
D: TRBD1
size: .
CDR3: CASRRQGGNAEAFF
DNA: TGTGCCAGCAGAAGACAGGGAGGGAACGCTGAAGCTTTCTTT

J: TRBJ2-1
V: TRBV7-7
D: .
size: .
CDR3: CASSLNYQYEQFF
DNA: TGTGCTAGCAGCTTAAATTATCAGTATGAGCAGTTCTTC

J: TRBJ1-5
V: TRBV12-5
D: TRBD1
size: .
CDR3: CASGTGGSGNQPQHF
DNA: TGTGCTAGTGGGACAGGGGGTAGTGGCAATCAGCCCCAGCATTTT

J: TRBJ2-5
V: TRBV25-1
D: .
size: .
CDR3: CASSEILGNQETQYF
DNA: TGTGCCAGCAGTGAAATTCTAGGGAATCAAGAGACCCAGTACTTC

J: TRBJ2-1
V: TRBV5-4
D: TRBD1
size: .
CDR3: CASSHGTESYNEQFF
DNA: TGTGCCAGCAGCCATGGGACAGAGTCTTACAATGAGCAGTTCTTC

J: TRBJ1-5
V: TRBV9
D: .
size: .
CDR3: CASSPRTGPNQPQHF
DNA: TGTGCCAGCAGCCCCCGGACCGGGCCCAATCAGCCCCAGCATTTT

J: TRBJ2-5
V: TRBV7-8
D: .
size: .
CDR3: CASSLGPETQYF
DNA: TGTGCCAGCAGCTTAGGTCCCGAGACCCAGTACTTC

J: TRBJ2-7
V: TRBV5-4
D: .
size: .
CDR3: CASSPSGGRYEQYF
DNA: TGTGCCAGCAGCCCAAGTGGGGGGAGATACGAGCAGTACTTC

J: TRBJ2-2
V: TRBV9
D: .
size: .
CDR3: CASSVVGGSTGELFF
DNA: TGTGCCAGCAGCGTAGTTGGGGGGAGCACCGGGGAGCTGTTTTTT

J: TRBJ1-1
V: TRBV7-2
D: TRBD1
size: .
CDR3: CASSLIRQGGEAFF
DNA: TGTGCCAGCAGCTTAATCAGACAGGGTGGGGAAGCTTTCTTT

J: TRBJ2-7
V: TRBV7-2
D: TRBD2
size: few
CDR3: CASSLVSGGTYEQYF
DNA: TGTGCCAGCAGCTTAGTTAGCGGGGGGACCTACGAGCAGTACTTC

J: TRBJ2-7
V: TRBV30
D: .
size: .
CDR3: CAWRVLGSYEQYF
DNA: TGTGCCTGGAGGGTATTGGGCAGCTACGAGCAGTACTTC

J: TRBJ2-3
V: TRBV6-5
D: .
size: .
CDR3: CASRPGRVGDTQYF
DNA: TGTGCCAGCAGGCCCGGACGGGTCGGAGATACGCAGTATTTT

J: TRBJ2-7
V: TRBV28
D: .
size: .
CDR3: CASSLFGGDFSYEQYF
DNA: TGTGCCAGCAGTTTATTCGGAGGGGACTTTTCCTACGAGCAGTACTTC

J: TRBJ1-4
V: TRBV19
D: TRBD1
size: .
CDR3: CASSSRDRGFGNEKLFF
DNA: TGTGCCAGTAGTTCCCGGGACAGGGGTTTTGGTAATGAAAAACTGTTTTTT

J: TRBJ1-2
V: TRBV13
D: .
size: .
CDR3: CASSSQLYGYTF
DNA: TGTGCCAGCAGCTCGCAGCTCTATGGCTACACCTTC

J: TRBJ2-2
V: TRBV12-5
D: .
size: .
CDR3: CASGPRDFSGELFF
DNA: TGTGCTAGTGGTCCGCGGGATTTTTCCGGGGAGCTGTTTTTT

J: TRBJ2-5
V: TRBV7-9
D: TRBD2
size: .
CDR3: CASRSSGGQETQYF
DNA: TGTGCCAGTCGTAGTAGCGGGGGGCAAGAGACCCAGTACTTC

J: TRBJ2-1
V: TRBV5-1
D: TRBD1
size: .
CDR3: CASSIRTGWNEQFF
DNA: TGCGCCAGCAGCATACGGACAGGGTGGAATGAGCAGTTCTTC

J: TRBJ2-2
V: TRBV5-6
D: TRBD2
size: .
CDR3: CASSGGTSVGELFF
DNA: TGTGCCAGCAGCGGCGGGACTAGCGTCGGGGAGCTGTTTTTT

J: TRBJ2-1
V: TRBV7-2
D: .
size: .
CDR3: CASSSLSLGGNEQFF
DNA: TGTGCCAGCAGCTCGCTCAGTCTAGGGGGGAATGAGCAGTTCTTC

J: TRBJ1-5
V: TRBV15
D: .
size: .
CDR3: CATSRGGRIEQPQHF
DNA: TGTGCCACCAGCAGAGGTGGACGGATAGAACAGCCCCAGCATTTT

J: TRBJ2-1
V: TRBV9
D: .
size: .
CDR3: CASSVTGTSYNEQFF
DNA: TGTGCCAGCAGCGTCACCGGGACTTCCTACAATGAGCAGTTCTTC

J: TRBJ2-5
V: TRBV5-1
D: .
size: .
CDR3: CASSFKETQYF
DNA: TGCGCCAGCAGCTTTAAGGAGACCCAGTACTTC

J: TRBJ1-6
V: TRBV25-1
D: .
size: .
CDR3: CASNLGNSNNSPLHF
DNA: TGTGCCAGCAATTTGGGGAATTCCAATAATTCACCCCTCCACTTT

J: TRBJ2-7
V: TRBV7-2
D: TRBD2
size: .
CDR3: CASSLEGLAAYEQYF
DNA: TGTGCCAGCAGCTTGGAGGGCCTAGCGGCCTACGAGCAGTACTTC

J: TRBJ2-7
V: TRBV6-5
D: .
size: .
CDR3: CASSYGGHAYEQYF
DNA: TGTGCCAGCAGTTATGGCGGGCACGCCTACGAGCAGTACTTC

J: TRBJ1-1
V: TRBV7-9
D: .
size: .
CDR3: CASSLGQGLNTEAFF
DNA: TGTGCCAGCAGCCTGGGTCAGGGCCTGAACACTGAAGCTTTCTTT

J: TRBJ2-7
V: TRBV7-8
D: .
size: .
CDR3: CASSSTITTEQYF
DNA: TGTGCCAGCAGCTCTACTATCACGACCGAGCAGTACTTC

J: TRBJ1-4
V: TRBV5-4
D: .
size: .
CDR3: CASSLSAGVNEKLFF
DNA: TGTGCCAGCAGCTTGTCGGCCGGGGTGAATGAAAAACTGTTTTTT

J: TRBJ1-2
V: TRBV11-1
D: TRBD1
size: .
CDR3: CASSRGTGEGYTF
DNA: TGTGCCAGCAGCCGAGGGACAGGGGAGGGCTACACCTTC

J: TRBJ1-1
V: TRBV28
D: .
size: .
CDR3: CASSPLNRVSSTEAFF
DNA: TGTGCCAGCAGTCCGTTAAACAGGGTTTCTAGCACTGAAGCTTTCTTT

J: TRBJ1-5
V: TRBV19
D: .
size: .
CDR3: CASSNDRWDNQPQHF
DNA: TGTGCCAGTAGTAACGATAGATGGGACAATCAGCCCCAGCATTTT

J: TRBJ1-6
V: TRBV2
D: .
size: .
CDR3: CASSVGSNSPLHF
DNA: TGTGCCAGCAGTGTCGGCAGTAATTCACCCCTCCACTTT

J: TRBJ1-5
V: TRBV4-3
D: .
size: .
CDR3: CASSQDRGSNQPQHF
DNA: TGCGCCAGCAGCCAAGATCGGGGGAGCAATCAGCCCCAGCATTTT

J: TRBJ1-2
V: TRBV5-1
D: .
size: .
CDR3: CASSGTMGGYTF
DNA: TGCGCCAGCAGCGGGACTATGGGTGGCTACACCTTC

J: TRBJ2-3
V: TRBV6-6
D: TRBD2
size: .
CDR3: CASSYRTRDTDTQYF
DNA: TGTGCCAGCAGTTACAGGACTAGAGACACAGATACGCAGTATTTT

J: TRBJ2-3
V: TRBV20-1
D: .
size: .
CDR3: CSAKGDTQYF
DNA: TGCAGTGCTAAGGGAGATACGCAGTATTTT

J: TRBJ1-4
V: TRBV28
D: .
size: .
CDR3: CASSALRPNEKLFF
DNA: TGTGCCAGCAGTGCACTTCGGCCTAATGAAAAACTGTTTTTT

J: TRBJ2-7
V: TRBV6-5
D: .
size: .
CDR3: CASSYGGNSYEQYF
DNA: TGTGCCAGCAGTTATGGGGGAAACTCCTACGAGCAGTACTTC

J: TRBJ2-5
V: TRBV7-9
D: .
size: .
CDR3: CASSLAQNQETQYF
DNA: TGTGCCAGCAGCTTAGCCCAAAACCAAGAGACCCAGTACTTC

J: TRBJ2-1
V: TRBV27
D: TRBD2
size: .
CDR3: CASTKPGTSGNNEQFF
DNA: TGTGCCAGCACCAAACCCGGGACTAGCGGTAACAATGAGCAGTTCTTC

J: TRBJ2-7
V: TRBV7-9
D: TRBD1
size: .
CDR3: CASSYGQGAEQYF
DNA: TGTGCCAGCAGCTATGGACAGGGGGCTGAGCAGTACTTC

J: TRBJ2-3
V: TRBV11-2
D: TRBD2
size: once
CDR3: CASPWGGGSTDTQYF
DNA: TGTGCCAGCCCCTGGGGCGGGGGTAGCACAGATACGCAGTATTTT

J: TRBJ2-3
V: TRBV6-5
D: .
size: .
CDR3: CASSYKGTDTQYF
DNA: TGTGCCAGCAGTTACAAGGGGACAGATACGCAGTATTTT

J: TRBJ2-1
V: TRBV5-1
D: TRBD2
size: .
CDR3: CASSLDGTTFNEQFF
DNA: TGCGCCAGCAGCTTGGATGGGACTACCTTCAATGAGCAGTTCTTC

J: TRBJ1-2
V: TRBV9
D: TRBD1
size: .
CDR3: CASSVADWTGNGYTF
DNA: TGTGCCAGCAGCGTAGCTGATTGGACAGGGAATGGCTACACCTTC

J: TRBJ2-2
V: TRBV7-9
D: TRBD2
size: .
CDR3: CASSQRTSNTGELFF
DNA: TGTGCCAGCAGCCAACGGACTAGCAACACCGGGGAGCTGTTTTTT

J: TRBJ2-7
V: TRBV6-1
D: .
size: .
CDR3: CASRVTGLSIYEQYF
DNA: TGTGCCAGCAGAGTAACAGGGCTTTCCATCTACGAGCAGTACTTC

J: TRBJ2-7
V: TRBV6-5
D: TRBD2
size: .
CDR3: CASSSTSGNYEQYF
DNA: TGTGCCAGCAGTAGTACTAGCGGGAACTACGAGCAGTACTTC

J: TRBJ2-7
V: TRBV7-9
D: .
size: .
CDR3: CASSQQNLGGVGYEQYF
DNA: TGTGCCAGCAGCCAACAGAACCTAGGAGGGGTGGGCTACGAGCAGTACTTC

J: TRBJ1-5
V: TRBV28
D: .
size: .
CDR3: CASTQGNQPQHF
DNA: TGTGCCAGCACCCAGGGCAATCAGCCCCAGCATTTT

J: TRBJ1-6
V: TRBV6-5
D: .
size: .
CDR3: CATQGQAYNSPLHF
DNA: TGTGCCACGCAGGGGCAGGCCTATAATTCACCCCTCCACTTT

J: TRBJ1-5
V: TRBV6-5
D: .
size: .
CDR3: CASRGGGNQPQHF
DNA: TGTGCCAGCAGGGGAGGGGGGAATCAGCCCCAGCATTTT

J: TRBJ2-1
V: TRBV10-1
D: TRBD2
size: .
CDR3: CASSSGLANSYNEQFF
DNA: TGCGCCAGCAGTTCGGGACTAGCGAACTCCTACAATGAGCAGTTCTTC